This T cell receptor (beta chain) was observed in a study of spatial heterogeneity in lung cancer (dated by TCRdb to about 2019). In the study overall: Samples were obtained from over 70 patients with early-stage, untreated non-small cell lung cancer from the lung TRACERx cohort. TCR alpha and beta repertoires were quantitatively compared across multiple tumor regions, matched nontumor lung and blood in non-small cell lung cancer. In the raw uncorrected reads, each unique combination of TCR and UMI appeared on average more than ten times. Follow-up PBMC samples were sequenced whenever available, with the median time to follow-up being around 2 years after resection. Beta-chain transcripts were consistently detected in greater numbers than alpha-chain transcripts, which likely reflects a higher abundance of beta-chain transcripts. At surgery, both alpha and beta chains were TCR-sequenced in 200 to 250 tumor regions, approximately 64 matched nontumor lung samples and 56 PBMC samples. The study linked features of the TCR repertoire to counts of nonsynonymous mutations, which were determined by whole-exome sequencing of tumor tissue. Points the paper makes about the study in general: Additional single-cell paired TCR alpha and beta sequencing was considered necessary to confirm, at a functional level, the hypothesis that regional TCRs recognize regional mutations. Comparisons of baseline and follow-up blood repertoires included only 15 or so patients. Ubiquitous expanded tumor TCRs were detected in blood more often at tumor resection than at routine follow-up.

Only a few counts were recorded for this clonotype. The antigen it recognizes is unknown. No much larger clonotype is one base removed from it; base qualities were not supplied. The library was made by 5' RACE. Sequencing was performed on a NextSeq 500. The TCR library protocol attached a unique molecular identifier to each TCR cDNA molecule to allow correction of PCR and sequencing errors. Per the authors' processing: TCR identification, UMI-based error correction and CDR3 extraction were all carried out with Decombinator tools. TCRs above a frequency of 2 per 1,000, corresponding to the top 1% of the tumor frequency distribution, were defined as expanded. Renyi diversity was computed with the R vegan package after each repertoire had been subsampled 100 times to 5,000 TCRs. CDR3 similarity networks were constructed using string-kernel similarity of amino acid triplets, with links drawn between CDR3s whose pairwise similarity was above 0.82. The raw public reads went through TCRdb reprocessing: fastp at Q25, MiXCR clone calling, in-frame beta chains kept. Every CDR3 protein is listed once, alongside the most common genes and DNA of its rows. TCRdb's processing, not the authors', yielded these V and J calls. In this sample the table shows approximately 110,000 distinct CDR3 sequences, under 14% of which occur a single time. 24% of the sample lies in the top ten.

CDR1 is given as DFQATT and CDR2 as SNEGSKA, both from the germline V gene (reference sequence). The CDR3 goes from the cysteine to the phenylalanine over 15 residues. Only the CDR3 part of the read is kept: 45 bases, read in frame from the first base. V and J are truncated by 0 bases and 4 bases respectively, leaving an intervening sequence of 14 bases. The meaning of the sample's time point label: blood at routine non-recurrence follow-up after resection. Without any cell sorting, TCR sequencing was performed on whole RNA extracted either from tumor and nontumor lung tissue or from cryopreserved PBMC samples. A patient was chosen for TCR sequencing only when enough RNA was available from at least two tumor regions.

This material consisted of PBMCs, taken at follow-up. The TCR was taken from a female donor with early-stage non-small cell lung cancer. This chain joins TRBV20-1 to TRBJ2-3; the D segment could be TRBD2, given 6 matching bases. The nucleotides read TGCAGTGCTAGAGATTCGACCGGGAGTGCAGATACGCAGTATTTT. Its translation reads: CSARDSTGSADTQYF.